The clone carrying this TCR beta chain was seen only a few times. There are 14 residues in the CDR3. Germline lookup yields CDR1 ENHRY and CDR2 SYGVKD. Trimming shortened V by 3 bases and J by 3 bases, and 9 bases separated the two germline ends. The sample is drawn from a study of blood T cells in healthy people across ages. The use of a sample-barcoded 5' primer and a J-beta primer mix characterized a second PCR of roughly 6 to 11 cycles. TCRdb analysed the 5' RACE reads with MiXCR anew, one entry per CDR3 protein. The repertoire holds fewer than 1,200,000 distinct CDR3 sequences, around 25% seen once, with around 0.75% in the top ten. These same records also appear under a second study, on T cells of mothers and their children.

The chain has TRBV10-3 and TRBJ1-3; D is possibly TRBD1 (5 bases). The sequence derives from a girl aged 2-10 years in good health. Sequencing was done on a sample of blood. The CDR3 is CAISDPDIGNTIYF. CDR3 nucleotides: TGTGCCATCAGTGACCCGGACATTGGAAACACCATATATTTT.